These T cell receptor beta chains were read from a single sample in a study of control samples from healthy donors and cancer patients. Produced via immunoSEQ multiplex PCR; TCRdb's table is partial and in-frame only. The sample holds about 130,000 clones, less than 90% seen once. The material sequenced was blood. The receptors were gathered from a man aged 18 to 29 in good health. CDR3s include the opening cysteine and the closing phenylalanine or tryptophan. A D gene is named only where the DNA matches it firmly. Rows give clone size only sometimes, using once, few, many, or a class for an expanded clone.

J | D | V | length | size | DNA | CDR3
TRBJ1-1 | TRBD1 | TRBV24-1 | 14 | NA | TGTGCCACCAGGGGGACAGGGGCGAACACTGAAGCTTTCTTT | CATRGTGANTEAFF
TRBJ1-4 | TRBD1 | TRBV5-1 | 19 | NA | TGCGCCAGCAGCGACAAACGGGGACAGGGGCTCTCACGGGGTGAAAAACTGTTTTTT | CASSDKRGQGLSRGEKLFF
TRBJ2-2 | NA | TRBV2 | 14 | NA | TGTGCCAGCAGCAAGGGAAGTGGGACCGGGGAGCTGTTTTTT | CASSKGSGTGELFF
TRBJ1-2 | TRBD1 | TRBV27 | 16 | once | TGTGCCAGCAGTTTAATTGCTCGGACAGGGGGCTATGGCTACACCTTC | CASSLIARTGGYGYTF
TRBJ2-5 | NA | TRBV5-1 | 15 | NA | TGCGCCAGCAGCTCCAATCTGGGCTCCCAAGAGACCCAGTACTTC | CASSSNLGSQETQYF
TRBJ2-2 | TRBD2 | TRBV5-1 | 15 | NA | TGCGCCAGCAGGGGGACTAGCGGTAACACCGGGGAGCTGTTTTTT | CASRGTSGNTGELFF
TRBJ1-5 | NA | TRBV4-3 | 14 | NA | TGCGCCAGCAGCCTAAGCGGTAGCAATCAGCCCCAGCATTTT | CASSLSGSNQPQHF
TRBJ1-1 | NA | TRBV30 | 12 | NA | TGTGCCTCTGACGGATTGAACACTGAAGCTTTCTTT | CASDGLNTEAFF
TRBJ2-7 | TRBD2 | TRBV5-1 | 15 | once | TGCGCCAGCAGCCGCGGGACTAGCGGGTCCTACGAGCAGTACTTC | CASSRGTSGSYEQYF
TRBJ2-1 | NA | TRBV12-3/TRBV12-4 | 12 | NA | TGTGCCAGCAGCCCCTCGGGCAGGGCAACGGTCTTC | CASSPSGRATVF
TRBJ1-4 | NA | TRBV6-5 | 14 | NA | TGTGCCAGCAGTTACACGGGGAAGACTGAAAAACTGTTTTTT | CASSYTGKTEKLFF
TRBJ2-1 | NA | TRBV9 | 14 | NA | TGTGCCAGCAGCCCGTGGACTAACTACAATGAGCAGTTCTTC | CASSPWTNYNEQFF
TRBJ1-1 | NA | TRBV5-8 | 14 | NA | TGTGCCAGCCCGCGGGGCGCAGGAGAGCTTGAAGCTTTCTTT | CASPRGAGELEAFF
TRBJ2-3 | NA | TRBV28 | 12 | NA | TGTGCCGGGTCAGGGACCACAGATACGCAGTATTTT | CAGSGTTDTQYF
TRBJ2-3 | NA | TRBV5-1 | 13 | NA | TGCGCCAGCAGCTTGGTATTATCGGATACGCAGTATTTT | CASSLVLSDTQYF
TRBJ2-7 | NA | TRBV9 | 16 | NA | TGTGCCAGCAGCGTAGCTTCGGGACCCCTCTTTTACGAGCAGTACTTC | CASSVASGPLFYEQYF
TRBJ2-1 | TRBD1 | TRBV5-1 | 15 | NA | TGCGCCAGCAGCTTGGCCGGGACAGGAGCCAATGAGCAGTTCTTC | CASSLAGTGANEQFF
TRBJ1-3 | TRBD1 | TRBV7-2 | 16 | NA | TGTGCCAGCAGGCGGACAGGGGGTTTCTTTGGAAACACCATATATTTT | CASRRTGGFFGNTIYF
TRBJ2-2 | NA | TRBV27 | 16 | NA | TGTGCCAGCAGTGCCCTCGGAGGGGGCCCAACCGGGGAGCTGTTTTTT | CASSALGGGPTGELFF
TRBJ2-1 | TRBD2 | TRBV27 | 16 | NA | TGTGCCAGCAGTGAATTAGCGGGAGTAAATGGCGATGAGCAGTTCTTC | CASSELAGVNGDEQFF
TRBJ2-7 | NA | TRBV30 | 13 | NA | TGTGCCTGGAGTCCCGGGACACCCTACGAGCAGTACTTC | CAWSPGTPYEQYF
TRBJ2-7 | TRBD1 | TRBV18 | 13 | NA | TGTGCCAGCTCGGCACAGGGGTTGAACGAGCAGTACTTC | CASSAQGLNEQYF
TRBJ1-1 | NA | TRBV6-5 | 16 | few | TGTGCCAGCAGTTTAACGTCCACCGCTATGAACACTGAAGCTTTCTTT | CASSLTSTAMNTEAFF
TRBJ1-2 | NA | TRBV12-3/TRBV12-4 | 13 | NA | TGTGCCAGCAGTTCCCTGGCAAGGTATGGCTACACCTTC | CASSSLARYGYTF
TRBJ2-6 | NA | TRBV6-5 | 15 | many | TGTGCCAGCGGGATACAGGTTTCTGGGGCCAACGTCCTGACTTTC | CASGIQVSGANVLTF
TRBJ1-1 | TRBD1 | TRBV5-6 | 16 | NA | TGTGCCAGCAGCTTGGATGGGGACAGACTGAACACTGAAGCTTTCTTT | CASSLDGDRLNTEAFF
TRBJ2-7 | NA | TRBV11-2 | 14 | NA | TGTGCCAGCAGCTCCGAAGTTAGCGGTCTCGAGCAGTACTTC | CASSSEVSGLEQYF
TRBJ1-1 | NA | TRBV29-1 | 10 | few | TGCAGCGTTACGAAGGTGGACGGGCCCTTT | CSVTKVDGPF
TRBJ2-3 | NA | TRBV11-3 | 17 | NA | TGTGCCAGCAGCTTAGGAGTGGCGAGATCTAGCACAGATACGCAGTATTTT | CASSLGVARSSTDTQYF
TRBJ1-1 | NA | TRBV10-3 | 14 | NA | TGTGCCATCACCGCGGGACCATCGAACACTGAAGCTTTCTTT | CAITAGPSNTEAFF
TRBJ2-7 | NA | TRBV7-9 | 13 | NA | TGTGCCAGCAGCTCTCAGGGGCACAACGAGCAGTACTTC | CASSSQGHNEQYF
TRBJ2-5 | TRBD2 | TRBV27 | 15 | NA | TGTGCCAGCAGTATCCCGGGCGGGAGTATGGAGACCCAGTACTTC | CASSIPGGSMETQYF
TRBJ1-1 | NA | TRBV5-1 | 14 | NA | TGCGCCAGCACAGTTCTAAGGGGAGACACTGAAGCTTTCTTT | CASTVLRGDTEAFF
TRBJ2-7 | NA | TRBV5-1 | 13 | few | TGCGCCAGCAGCCCTCTCTTTGGCGCCGAGCAGTACTTC | CASSPLFGAEQYF
TRBJ2-7 | NA | TRBV5-1 | 14 | NA | TGCGCCAGCAGCTTGGCCCGGGGGATCTACGAGCAGTACTTC | CASSLARGIYEQYF
TRBJ2-1 | TRBD2 | TRBV5-1 | 20 | NA | TGCGCCAGCAGCCGAGGGACTAGCGGGAATAAATTGAGCTCCTACAATGAGCAGTTCTTC | CASSRGTSGNKLSSYNEQFF
TRBJ1-6 | TRBD1 | TRBV30 | 16 | NA | TGTGCCTGGAGTCCCTCGGGACAGAGGTATAATTCACCCCTCCACTTT | CAWSPSGQRYNSPLHF
TRBJ1-6 | NA | TRBV15 | 16 | NA | TGTGCCACCAGCCCGGCTGGGAGCTCCTATAATTCACCCCTCCACTTT | CATSPAGSSYNSPLHF
TRBJ1-5 | NA | TRBV7-2 | 13 | NA | TGTGCCAGCAGCTTCCCGGGCAATCAGCCCCAGCATTTT | CASSFPGNQPQHF
TRBJ2-7 | NA | TRBV1 | 20 | NA | TGCACCAGCAGCCAAGCAGTGCGTTCCGGACTTCTAGCGGACTCCTACGAGCAGTACTTC | CTSSQAVRSGLLADSYEQYF
TRBJ2-7 | NA | TRBV3-1/TRBV3-2 | 14 | NA | TGTGCCAGCAGCCCACACGGGGGGCCCAGCGAGCAGTACTTC | CASSPHGGPSEQYF
TRBJ2-5 | TRBD2 | TRBV7-3 | 15 | NA | TGTGCCAGCAGCTTAATGTCTAGCGGTCAAGAGACCCAGTACTTC | CASSLMSSGQETQYF
TRBJ1-4 | TRBD1 | TRBV5-1 | 15 | NA | TGCGCCAGCACCGCAATGACAGGGACTAATGAAAAACTGTTTTTT | CASTAMTGTNEKLFF
TRBJ2-1 | NA | TRBV7-8 | 12 | NA | TGTGCCAGCAGCTTATCGACGGGTGAGCAGTTCTTC | CASSLSTGEQFF
TRBJ1-2 | NA | TRBV24-1 | 14 | NA | TGTGCCACCAGTGACCGAGGGTACAGCAATGGCTACACCTTC | CATSDRGYSNGYTF
TRBJ2-2 | TRBD1 | TRBV10-2 | 14 | NA | TGCGCCAGCATGACAGGGGTGAACACCGGGGAGCTGTTTTTT | CASMTGVNTGELFF
TRBJ1-2 | TRBD1 | TRBV7-9 | 15 | NA | TGTGCCAGCAGCAGCCGGACAGGGAGGAACTATGGCTACACCTTC | CASSSRTGRNYGYTF
TRBJ2-1 | TRBD2 | TRBV12-3/TRBV12-4 | 13 | few | TGTGCCAGCAGTCGGGCGGGAGGGGGTGAGCAGTTCTTC | CASSRAGGGEQFF
TRBJ1-1 | NA | TRBV29-1 | 12 | NA | TGCAGCGTTGACACCACCGGGGCTGAAGCTTTCTTT | CSVDTTGAEAFF
TRBJ2-5 | TRBD1 | TRBV6-2/TRBV6-3 | 16 | NA | TGTGCCAGCAGCGTGGGACAGGGGATCGGGTCGGAGACCCAGTACTTC | CASSVGQGIGSETQYF
TRBJ2-1 | NA | TRBV7-9 | 14 | once | TGTGCCAGCCTACAGGAGGGGGATTACAATGAGCAGTTCTTC | CASLQEGDYNEQFF
TRBJ1-5 | NA | TRBV7-9 | 12 | once | TGTGCCAGCAGTCCAGGGGATCAGCCCCAGCATTTT | CASSPGDQPQHF
TRBJ1-2 | NA | TRBV7-3 | 14 | NA | TGTGCCAGCAGCTTACAAGACCGTAACTATGGCTACACCTTC | CASSLQDRNYGYTF
TRBJ1-6 | NA | TRBV27 | 14 | once | TGTGCCAGCAGTCCAGGGGAGTGGAATTCACCCCTCCACTTT | CASSPGEWNSPLHF
TRBJ1-1 | NA | TRBV27 | 14 | NA | TGTGCCAGCAGTCCAATAGTTGAAGGCACTGAAGCTTTCTTT | CASSPIVEGTEAFF
TRBJ2-7 | NA | TRBV18 | 15 | NA | TGTGCCAGCTCACCACTAGAGGCCTTCTCCTACGAGCAGTACTTC | CASSPLEAFSYEQYF
TRBJ2-7 | TRBD1 | TRBV29-1 | 11 | NA | TGCAGCGTGTTACAGGGGCCCGAGCAGTACTTC | CSVLQGPEQYF
TRBJ2-3 | TRBD1 | TRBV5-6 | 17 | NA | TGTGCCAGCACCAAAAAAAGGAACAGGGGGGGCACAGATACGCAGTATTTT | CASTKKRNRGGTDTQYF